This record concerns one TCR beta chain sequence. No antigen is known for it. This specimen belongs to a study of T cell responses to AZD1222 COVID-19 vaccine. Background on the study: Investigators merged groups given second doses at roughly 4 or roughly 12 weeks.

Findings and caveats of the study: Spike-specific TCR breadth and depth both grew after two AZD1222 doses. Baseline serology detected seropositivity in only 6 or 7 AZD1222 recipients. There were vaccine-associated CD4 TCRs across spike, dominant at 160-218 and 743-854.

The CDR3 sequence is 16 residues long. Germline V gene lookup returns CDR1 SGHAT and CDR2 FQDESV (reference sequence). The germline V and J ends were trimmed by 6 bases and 3 bases, with 18 bases remaining between them. Some clones are missing from TCRdb's copy, which holds only in-frame ones; the method was immunoSEQ multiplex PCR. The top ten hold approximately 2.5% of the sample, which has 88,000 or so clones, 75% to 90% seen once. This material consisted of peripheral blood, taken on day 0 of AZD1222 vaccination. The chain couples TRBV11-1 to TRBJ1-5; unclear D gene. This sequence was found in an adult in good health. CDR3 amino acids: CASSLQTRTINQPQHF. CDR3 sequence (DNA): TGTGCCAGCAGTCTACAGACACGTACGATCAATCAGCCCCAGCATTTT.